This T cell receptor beta chain appears in the sequencing data of a study of cytomegalovirus exposure and HLA in healthy donors. Regarding the study as a whole: Accurate prediction of most subjects' HLA-A and HLA-B alleles from TCR beta sequences was reported. Usually a TCR sequence was rare, but some public TCRs were found in many donors.

At the time of sampling, donors were nominally healthy, though unrecorded immune exposures were likely. The PCR had 60 Vbeta and 13 Jbeta primers. Some clones are missing from TCRdb's copy, which holds only in-frame ones; the method was immunoSEQ multiplex PCR. The sample consists of roughly 250,000 clones, 80% of them appearing once. With respect to this clone: Antigen unknown. At one end the junction does not follow the germline gene, possibly because of a read error.

The CDR3 contains 9 residues. In germline, CDR1 is SGDLS, CDR2 YYNGEE. The sample consisted of PBMCs. The V call is TRBV9, the J call TRBJ2-3; D is unresolved. The source is a girl aged 2 to 9 in good health and CMV-seronegative. CDR3 DNA: TGTGCCAGCAATTTCCCCCCCGATTTT. It translates to CASNFPPDF. Full variable domain (remainder filled in from reference TRBV9 and TRBJ2-3): DSGVTQTPKHLITATGQRVTLRCSPRSGDLSVYWYQQSLDQGLQFLIQYYNGEERAKGNILERFSAQQFPDLHSELNLSSLELGDSALYFCASNFPPDFGPGTRLTVL.